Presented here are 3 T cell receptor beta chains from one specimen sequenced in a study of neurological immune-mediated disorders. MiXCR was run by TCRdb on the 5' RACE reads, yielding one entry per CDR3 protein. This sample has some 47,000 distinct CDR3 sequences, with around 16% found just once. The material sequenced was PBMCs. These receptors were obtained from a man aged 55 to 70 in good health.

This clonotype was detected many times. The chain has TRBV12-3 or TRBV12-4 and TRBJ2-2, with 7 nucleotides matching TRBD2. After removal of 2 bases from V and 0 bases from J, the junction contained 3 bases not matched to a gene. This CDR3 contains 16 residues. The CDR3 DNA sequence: TGTGCCAGCAGTTTAACGGGAGGTTCGAACACCGGGGAGCTGTTTTTT. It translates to CASSLTGGSNTGELFF.

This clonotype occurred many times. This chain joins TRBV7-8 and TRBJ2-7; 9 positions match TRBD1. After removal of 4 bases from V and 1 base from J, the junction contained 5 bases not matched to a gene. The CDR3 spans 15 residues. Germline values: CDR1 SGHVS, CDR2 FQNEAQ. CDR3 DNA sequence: TGTGCCAGCAGCTCTGGACAGGGGAGGTCCTACGAGCAGTACTTC. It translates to CASSSGQGRSYEQYF. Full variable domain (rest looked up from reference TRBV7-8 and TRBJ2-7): GAGVSQSPRYKVAKRGQDVALRCDPISGHVSLFWYQQALGQGPEFLTYFQNEAQLDKSGLPSDRFFAERPEGSVSTLKIQRTQQEDSAVYLCASSSGQGRSYEQYFGPGTRLTVT.

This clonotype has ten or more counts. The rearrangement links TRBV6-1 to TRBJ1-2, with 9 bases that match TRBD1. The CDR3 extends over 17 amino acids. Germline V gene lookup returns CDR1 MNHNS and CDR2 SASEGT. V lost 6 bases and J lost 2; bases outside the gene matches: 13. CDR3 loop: CASSPSLQGAKNYGYTF. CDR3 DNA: TGTGCCAGCAGCCCGAGCTTACAGGGGGCGAAGAACTATGGCTACACCTTC.